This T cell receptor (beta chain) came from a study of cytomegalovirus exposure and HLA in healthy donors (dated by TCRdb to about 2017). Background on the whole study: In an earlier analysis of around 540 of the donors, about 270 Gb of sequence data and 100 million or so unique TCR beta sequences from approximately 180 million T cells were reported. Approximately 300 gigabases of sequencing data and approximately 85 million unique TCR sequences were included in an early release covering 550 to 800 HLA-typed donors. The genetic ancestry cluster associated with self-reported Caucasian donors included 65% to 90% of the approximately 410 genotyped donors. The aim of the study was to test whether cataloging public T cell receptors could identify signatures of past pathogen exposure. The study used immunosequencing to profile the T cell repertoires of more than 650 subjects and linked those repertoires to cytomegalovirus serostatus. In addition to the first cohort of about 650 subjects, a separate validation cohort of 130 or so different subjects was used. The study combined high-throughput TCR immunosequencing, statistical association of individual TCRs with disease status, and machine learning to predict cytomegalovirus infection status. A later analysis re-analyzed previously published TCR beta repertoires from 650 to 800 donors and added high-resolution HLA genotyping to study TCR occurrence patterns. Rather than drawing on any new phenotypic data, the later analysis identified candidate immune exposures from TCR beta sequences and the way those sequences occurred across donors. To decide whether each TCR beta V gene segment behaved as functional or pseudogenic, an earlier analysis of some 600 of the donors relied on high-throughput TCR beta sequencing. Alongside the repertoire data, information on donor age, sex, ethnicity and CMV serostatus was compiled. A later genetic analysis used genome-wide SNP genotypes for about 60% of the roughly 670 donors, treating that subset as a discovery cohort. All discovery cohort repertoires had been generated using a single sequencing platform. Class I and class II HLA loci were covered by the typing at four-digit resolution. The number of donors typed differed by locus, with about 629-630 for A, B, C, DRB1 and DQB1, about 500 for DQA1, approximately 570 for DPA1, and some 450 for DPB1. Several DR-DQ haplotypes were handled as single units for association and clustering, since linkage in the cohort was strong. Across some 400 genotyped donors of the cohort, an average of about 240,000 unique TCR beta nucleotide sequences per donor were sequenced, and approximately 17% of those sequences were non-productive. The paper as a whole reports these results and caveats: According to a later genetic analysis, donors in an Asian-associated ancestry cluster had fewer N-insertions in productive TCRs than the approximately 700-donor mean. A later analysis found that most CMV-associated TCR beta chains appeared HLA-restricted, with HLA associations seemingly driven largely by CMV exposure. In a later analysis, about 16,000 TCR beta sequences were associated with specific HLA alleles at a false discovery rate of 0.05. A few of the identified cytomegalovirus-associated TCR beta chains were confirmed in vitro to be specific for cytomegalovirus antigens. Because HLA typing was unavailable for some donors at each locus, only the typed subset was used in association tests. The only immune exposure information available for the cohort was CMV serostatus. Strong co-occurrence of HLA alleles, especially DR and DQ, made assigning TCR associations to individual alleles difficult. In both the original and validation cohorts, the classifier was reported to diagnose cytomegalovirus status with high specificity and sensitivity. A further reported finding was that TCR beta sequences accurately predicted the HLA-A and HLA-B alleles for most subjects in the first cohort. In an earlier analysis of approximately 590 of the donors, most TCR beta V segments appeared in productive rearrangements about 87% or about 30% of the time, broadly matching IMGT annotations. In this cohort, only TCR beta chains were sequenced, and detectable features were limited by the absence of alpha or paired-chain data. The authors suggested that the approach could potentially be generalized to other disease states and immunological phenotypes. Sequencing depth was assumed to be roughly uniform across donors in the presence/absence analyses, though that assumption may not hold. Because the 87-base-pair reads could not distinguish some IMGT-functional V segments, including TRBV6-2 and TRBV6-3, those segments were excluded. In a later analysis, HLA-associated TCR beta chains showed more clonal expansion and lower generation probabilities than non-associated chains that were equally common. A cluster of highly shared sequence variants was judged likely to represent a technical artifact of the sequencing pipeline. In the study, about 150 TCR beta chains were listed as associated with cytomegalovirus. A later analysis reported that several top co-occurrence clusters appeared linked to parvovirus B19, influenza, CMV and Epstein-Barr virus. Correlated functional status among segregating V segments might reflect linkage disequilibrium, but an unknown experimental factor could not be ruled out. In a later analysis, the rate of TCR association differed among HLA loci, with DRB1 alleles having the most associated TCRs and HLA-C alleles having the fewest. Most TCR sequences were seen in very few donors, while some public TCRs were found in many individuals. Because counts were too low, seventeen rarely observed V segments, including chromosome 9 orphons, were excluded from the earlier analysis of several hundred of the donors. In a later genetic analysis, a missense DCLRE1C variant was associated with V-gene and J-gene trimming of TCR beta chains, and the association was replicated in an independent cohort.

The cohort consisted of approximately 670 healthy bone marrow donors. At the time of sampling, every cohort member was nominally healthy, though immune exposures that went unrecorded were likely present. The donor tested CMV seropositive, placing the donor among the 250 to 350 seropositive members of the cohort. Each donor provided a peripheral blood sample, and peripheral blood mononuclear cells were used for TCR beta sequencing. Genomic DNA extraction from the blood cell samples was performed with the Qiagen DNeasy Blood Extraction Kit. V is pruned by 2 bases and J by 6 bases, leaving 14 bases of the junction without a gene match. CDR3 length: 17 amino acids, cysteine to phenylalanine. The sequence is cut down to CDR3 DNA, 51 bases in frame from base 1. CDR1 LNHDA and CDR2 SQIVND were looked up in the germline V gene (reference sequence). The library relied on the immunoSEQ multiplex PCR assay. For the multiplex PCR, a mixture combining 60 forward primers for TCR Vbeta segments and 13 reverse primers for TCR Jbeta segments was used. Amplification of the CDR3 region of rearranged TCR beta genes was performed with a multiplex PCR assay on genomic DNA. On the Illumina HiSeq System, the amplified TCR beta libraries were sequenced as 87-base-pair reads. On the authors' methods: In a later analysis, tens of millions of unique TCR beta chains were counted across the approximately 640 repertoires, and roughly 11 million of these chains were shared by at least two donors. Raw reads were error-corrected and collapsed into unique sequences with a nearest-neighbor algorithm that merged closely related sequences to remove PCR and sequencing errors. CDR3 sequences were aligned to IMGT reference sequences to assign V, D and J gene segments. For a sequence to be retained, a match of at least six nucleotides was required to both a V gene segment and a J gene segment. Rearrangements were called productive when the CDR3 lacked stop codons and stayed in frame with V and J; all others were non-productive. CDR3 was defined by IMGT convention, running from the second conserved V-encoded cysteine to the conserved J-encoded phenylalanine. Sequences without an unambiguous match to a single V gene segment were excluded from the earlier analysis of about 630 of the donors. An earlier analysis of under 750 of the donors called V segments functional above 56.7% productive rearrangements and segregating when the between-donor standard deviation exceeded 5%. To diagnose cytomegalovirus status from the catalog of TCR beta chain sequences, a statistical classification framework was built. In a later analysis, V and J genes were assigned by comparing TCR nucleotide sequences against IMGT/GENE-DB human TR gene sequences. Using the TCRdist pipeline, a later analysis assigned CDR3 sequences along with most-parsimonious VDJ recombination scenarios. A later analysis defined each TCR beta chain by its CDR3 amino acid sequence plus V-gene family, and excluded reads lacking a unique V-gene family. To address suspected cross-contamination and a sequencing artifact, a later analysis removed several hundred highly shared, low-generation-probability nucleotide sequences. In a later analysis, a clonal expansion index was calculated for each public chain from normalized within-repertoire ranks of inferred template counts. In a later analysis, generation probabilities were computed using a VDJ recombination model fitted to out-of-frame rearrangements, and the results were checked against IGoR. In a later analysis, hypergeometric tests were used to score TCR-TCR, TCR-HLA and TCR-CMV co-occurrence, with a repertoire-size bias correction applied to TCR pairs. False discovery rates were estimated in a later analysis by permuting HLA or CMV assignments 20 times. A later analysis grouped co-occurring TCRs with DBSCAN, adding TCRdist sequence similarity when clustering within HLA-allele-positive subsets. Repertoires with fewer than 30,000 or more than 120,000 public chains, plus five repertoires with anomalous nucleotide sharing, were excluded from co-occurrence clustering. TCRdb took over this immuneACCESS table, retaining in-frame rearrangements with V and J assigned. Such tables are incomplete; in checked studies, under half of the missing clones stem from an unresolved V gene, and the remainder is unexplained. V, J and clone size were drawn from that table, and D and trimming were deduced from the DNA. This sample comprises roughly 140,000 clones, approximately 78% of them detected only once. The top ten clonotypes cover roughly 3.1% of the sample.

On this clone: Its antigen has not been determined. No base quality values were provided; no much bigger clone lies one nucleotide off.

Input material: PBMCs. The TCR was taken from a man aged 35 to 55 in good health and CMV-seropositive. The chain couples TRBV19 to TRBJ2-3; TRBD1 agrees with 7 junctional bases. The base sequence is TGTGCCAGTAGTATACTCTCGACAGGGCTCCGAGGGGATACGCAGTATTTT. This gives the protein CASSILSTGLRGDTQYF.